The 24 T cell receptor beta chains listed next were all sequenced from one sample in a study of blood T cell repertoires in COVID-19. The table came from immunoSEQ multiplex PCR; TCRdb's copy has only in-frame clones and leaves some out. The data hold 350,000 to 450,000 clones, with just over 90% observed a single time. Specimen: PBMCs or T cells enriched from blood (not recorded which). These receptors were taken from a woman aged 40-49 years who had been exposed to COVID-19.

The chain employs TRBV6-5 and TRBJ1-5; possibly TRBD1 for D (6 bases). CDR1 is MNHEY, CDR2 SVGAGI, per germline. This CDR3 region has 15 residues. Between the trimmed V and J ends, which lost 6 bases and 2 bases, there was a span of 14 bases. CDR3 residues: CASSLKQGGNQPQHF. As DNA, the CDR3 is TGTGCCAGCAGCCTGAAACAGGGTGGCAATCAGCCCCAGCATTTT.

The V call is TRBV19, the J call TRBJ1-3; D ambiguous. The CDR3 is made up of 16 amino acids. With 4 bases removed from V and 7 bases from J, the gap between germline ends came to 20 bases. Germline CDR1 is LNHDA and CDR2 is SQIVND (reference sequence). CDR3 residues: CASSTGIFLTGNTIYF. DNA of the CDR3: TGTGCCAGTAGTACGGGCATCTTCCTTACGGGGAACACCATATATTTT.

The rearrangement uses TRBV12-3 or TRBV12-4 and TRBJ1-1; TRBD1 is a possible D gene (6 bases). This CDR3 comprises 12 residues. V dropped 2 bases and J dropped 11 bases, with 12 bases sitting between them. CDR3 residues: CASSLYDRSAFF. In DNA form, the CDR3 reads TGTGCCAGCAGTTTATACGACAGGTCCGCTTTCTTT.

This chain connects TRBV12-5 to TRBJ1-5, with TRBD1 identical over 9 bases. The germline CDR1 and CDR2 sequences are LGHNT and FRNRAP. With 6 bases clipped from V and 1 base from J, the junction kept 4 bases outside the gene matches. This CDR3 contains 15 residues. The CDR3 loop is CASGPGTGSNQPQHF. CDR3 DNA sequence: TGTGCTAGTGGCCCGGGGACAGGGAGCAATCAGCCCCAGCATTTT. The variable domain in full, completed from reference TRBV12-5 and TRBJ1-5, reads DARVTQTPRHKVTEMGQEVTMRCQPILGHNTVFWYRQTMMQGLELLAYFRNRAPLDDSGMPKDRFSAEMPDATLATLKIQPSEPRDSAVYFCASGPGTGSNQPQHFGDGTRLSIL.

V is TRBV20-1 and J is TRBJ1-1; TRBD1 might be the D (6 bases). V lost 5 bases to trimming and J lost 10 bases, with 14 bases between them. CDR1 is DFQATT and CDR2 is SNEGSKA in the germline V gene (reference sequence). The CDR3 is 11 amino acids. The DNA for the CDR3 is TGCAGTGCTGCATCTGGGGGCGGAGCTTTCTTT. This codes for CSAASGGGAFF.

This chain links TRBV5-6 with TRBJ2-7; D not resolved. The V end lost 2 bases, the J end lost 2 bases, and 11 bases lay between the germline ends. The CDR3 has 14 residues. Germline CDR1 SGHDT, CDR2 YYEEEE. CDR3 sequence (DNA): TGTGCCAGCAGCTTCTACCGGGTTCCCTACGAGCAGTACTTC. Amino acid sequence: CASSFYRVPYEQYF.

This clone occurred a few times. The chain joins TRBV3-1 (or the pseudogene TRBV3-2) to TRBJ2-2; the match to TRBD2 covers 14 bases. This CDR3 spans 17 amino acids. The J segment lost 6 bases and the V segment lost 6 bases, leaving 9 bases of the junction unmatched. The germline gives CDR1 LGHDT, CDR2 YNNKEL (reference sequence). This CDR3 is CASRRGLAGASPGELFF. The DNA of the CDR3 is TGTGCCAGCAGGAGGGGACTAGCGGGGGCCTCACCCGGGGAGCTGTTTTTT.

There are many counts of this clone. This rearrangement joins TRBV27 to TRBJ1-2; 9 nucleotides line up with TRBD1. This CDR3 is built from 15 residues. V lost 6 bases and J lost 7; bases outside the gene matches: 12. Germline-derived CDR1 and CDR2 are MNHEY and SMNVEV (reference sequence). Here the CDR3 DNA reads TGTGCCAGCAGGGGTTCGGGACAGGGAAAGGGTGGCTACACCTTC. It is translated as CASRGSGQGKGGYTF.

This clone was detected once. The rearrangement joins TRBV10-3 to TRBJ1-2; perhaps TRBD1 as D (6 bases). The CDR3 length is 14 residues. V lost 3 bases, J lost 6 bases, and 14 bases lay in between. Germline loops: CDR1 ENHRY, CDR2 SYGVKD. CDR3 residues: CAISDRGLEDGYTF. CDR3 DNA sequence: TGTGCCATCAGTGATAGGGGGTTGGAGGATGGCTACACCTTC.

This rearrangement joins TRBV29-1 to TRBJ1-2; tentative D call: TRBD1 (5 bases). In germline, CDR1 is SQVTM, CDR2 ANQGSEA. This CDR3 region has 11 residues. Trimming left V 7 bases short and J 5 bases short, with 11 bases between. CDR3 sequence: CSGLKGYGYTF. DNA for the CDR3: TGCAGCGGCTTAAAGGGGTATGGCTACACCTTC.

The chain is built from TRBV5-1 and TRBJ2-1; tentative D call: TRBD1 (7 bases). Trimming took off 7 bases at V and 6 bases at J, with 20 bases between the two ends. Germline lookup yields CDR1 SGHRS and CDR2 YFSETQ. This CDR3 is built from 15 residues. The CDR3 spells CASRIGGGASNEQFF. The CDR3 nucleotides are TGCGCCAGCCGGATAGGGGGCGGGGCCTCCAATGAGCAGTTCTTC. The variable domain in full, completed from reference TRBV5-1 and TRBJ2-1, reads KAGVTQTPRYLIKTRGQQVTLSCSPISGHRSVSWYQQTPGQGLQFLFEYFSETQRNKGNFPGRFSGRQFSNSRSEMNVSTLELGDSALYLCASRIGGGASNEQFFGPGTRLTVL.

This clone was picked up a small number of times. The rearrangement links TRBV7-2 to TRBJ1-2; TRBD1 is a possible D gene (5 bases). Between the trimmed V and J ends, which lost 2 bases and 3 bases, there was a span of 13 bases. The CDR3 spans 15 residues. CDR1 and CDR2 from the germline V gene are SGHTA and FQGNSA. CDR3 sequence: CASSLRRGWDYGYTF. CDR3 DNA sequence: TGTGCCAGCAGCTTAAGAAGGGGATGGGACTATGGCTACACCTTC.

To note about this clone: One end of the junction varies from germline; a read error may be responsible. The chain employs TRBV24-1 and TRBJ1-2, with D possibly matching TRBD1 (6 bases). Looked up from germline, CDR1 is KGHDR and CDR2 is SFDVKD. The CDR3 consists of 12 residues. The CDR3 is CATKPGEFSSSF. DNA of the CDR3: TGTGCCACCAAACCAGGGGAGTTCTCCTCCTCCTTC.

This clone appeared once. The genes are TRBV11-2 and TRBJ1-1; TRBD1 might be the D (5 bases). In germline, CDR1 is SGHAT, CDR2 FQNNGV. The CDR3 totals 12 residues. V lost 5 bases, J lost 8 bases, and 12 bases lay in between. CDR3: CASSPGGAEAFF. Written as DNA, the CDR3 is TGTGCCAGCAGCCCAGGCGGGGCGGAAGCTTTCTTT.

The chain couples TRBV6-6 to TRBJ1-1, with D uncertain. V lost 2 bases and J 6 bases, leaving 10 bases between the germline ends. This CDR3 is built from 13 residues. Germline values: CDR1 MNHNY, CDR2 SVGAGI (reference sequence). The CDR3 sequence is CASSYPGWAEAFF. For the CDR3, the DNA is TGTGCCAGCAGTTACCCGGGGTGGGCTGAAGCTTTCTTT.

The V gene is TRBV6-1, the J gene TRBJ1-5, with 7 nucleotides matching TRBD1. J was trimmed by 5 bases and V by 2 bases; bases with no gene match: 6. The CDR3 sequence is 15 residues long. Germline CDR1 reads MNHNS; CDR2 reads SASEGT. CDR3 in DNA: TGTGCCAGCAGTGAACAGGGGGGATTTGATCAGCCCCAGCATTTT. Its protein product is CASSEQGGFDQPQHF.

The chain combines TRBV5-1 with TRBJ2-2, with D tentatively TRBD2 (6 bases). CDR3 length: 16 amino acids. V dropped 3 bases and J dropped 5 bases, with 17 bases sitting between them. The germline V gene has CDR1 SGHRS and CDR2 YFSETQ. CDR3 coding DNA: TGCGCCAGCAGCTCACGGGACTCCCGAGAAACCGGGGAGCTGTTTTTT. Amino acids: CASSSRDSRETGELFF.

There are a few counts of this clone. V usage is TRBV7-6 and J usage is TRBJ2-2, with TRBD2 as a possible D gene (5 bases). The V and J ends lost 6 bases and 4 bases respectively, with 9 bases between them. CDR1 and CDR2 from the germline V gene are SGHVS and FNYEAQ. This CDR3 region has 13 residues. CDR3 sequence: CASREGSTGELFF. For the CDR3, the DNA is TGTGCCAGCAGAGAGGGCTCCACCGGGGAGCTGTTTTTT.

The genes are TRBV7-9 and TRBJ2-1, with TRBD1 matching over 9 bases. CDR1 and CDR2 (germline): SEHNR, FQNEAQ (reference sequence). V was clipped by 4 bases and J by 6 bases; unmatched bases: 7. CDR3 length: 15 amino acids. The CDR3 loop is CASSSRDRVSNEQFF. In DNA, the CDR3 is TGTGCCAGCAGCTCACGGGACAGGGTATCCAATGAGCAGTTCTTC. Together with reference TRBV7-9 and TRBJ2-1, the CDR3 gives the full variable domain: DTGVSQNPRHKITKRGQNVTFRCDPISEHNRLYWYRQTLGQGPEFLTYFQNEAQLEKSRLLSDRFSAERPKGSFSTLEIQRTEQGDSAMYLCASSSRDRVSNEQFFGPGTRLTVL.

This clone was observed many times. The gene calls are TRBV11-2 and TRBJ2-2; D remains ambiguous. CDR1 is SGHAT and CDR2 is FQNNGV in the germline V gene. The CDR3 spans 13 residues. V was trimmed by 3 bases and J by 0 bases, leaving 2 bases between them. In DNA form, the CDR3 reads TGTGCCAGCAGCTTTACGAACACCGGGGAGCTGTTTTTT. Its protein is CASSFTNTGELFF. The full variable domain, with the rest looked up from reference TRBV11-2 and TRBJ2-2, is EAGVAQSPRYKIIEKRQSVAFWCNPISGHATLYWYQQILGQGPKLLIQFQNNGVVDDSQLPKDRFSAERLKGVDSTLKIQPAKLEDSAVYLCASSFTNTGELFFGEGSRLTVL.

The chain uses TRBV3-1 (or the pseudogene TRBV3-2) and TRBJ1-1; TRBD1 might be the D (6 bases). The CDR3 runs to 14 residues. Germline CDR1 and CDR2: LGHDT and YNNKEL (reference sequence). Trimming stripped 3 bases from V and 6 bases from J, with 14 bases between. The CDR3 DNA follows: TGTGCCAGCAGCCACCCGACAGGTGGGGCTGAAGCTTTCTTT. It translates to CASSHPTGGAEAFF.

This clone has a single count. The CDR3 sequence: CASRTGGSYGYTF. The CDR3 coding sequence is TGCGCCAGCAGAACAGGGGGTAGCTATGGCTACACCTTC. The V call is TRBV5-1, the J call TRBJ1-2, with 8 bases fitting TRBD1. CDR1 is SGHRS and CDR2 is YFSETQ in the germline V gene. With V trimmed by 5 bases and J by 4 bases, 4 bases remained unmatched. This CDR3 contains 13 residues.

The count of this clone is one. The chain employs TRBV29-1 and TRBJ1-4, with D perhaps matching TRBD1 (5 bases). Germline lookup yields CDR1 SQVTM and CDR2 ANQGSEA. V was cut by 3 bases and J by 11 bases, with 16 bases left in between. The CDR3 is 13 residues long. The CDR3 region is CSVEAITGGKLFF. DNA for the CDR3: TGCAGCGTTGAGGCCATTACGGGGGGGAAACTGTTTTTT.

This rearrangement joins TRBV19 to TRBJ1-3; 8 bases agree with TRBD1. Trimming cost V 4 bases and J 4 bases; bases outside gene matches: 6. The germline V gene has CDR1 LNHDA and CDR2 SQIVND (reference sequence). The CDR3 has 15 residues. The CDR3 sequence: CASSTDRVTGNTIYF. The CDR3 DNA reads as TGTGCCAGTAGTACGGACAGGGTAACGGGAAACACCATATATTTT.